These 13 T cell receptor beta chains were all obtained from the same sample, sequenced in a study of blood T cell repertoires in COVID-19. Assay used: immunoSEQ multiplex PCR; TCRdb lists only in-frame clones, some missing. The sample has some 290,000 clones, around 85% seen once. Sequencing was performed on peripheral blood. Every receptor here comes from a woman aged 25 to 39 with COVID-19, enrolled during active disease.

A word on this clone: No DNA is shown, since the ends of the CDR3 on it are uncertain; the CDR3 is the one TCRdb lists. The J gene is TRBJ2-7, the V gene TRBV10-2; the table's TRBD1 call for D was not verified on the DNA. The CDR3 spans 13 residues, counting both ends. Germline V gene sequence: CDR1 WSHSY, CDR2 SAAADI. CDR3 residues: CASSILDSYEQYF.

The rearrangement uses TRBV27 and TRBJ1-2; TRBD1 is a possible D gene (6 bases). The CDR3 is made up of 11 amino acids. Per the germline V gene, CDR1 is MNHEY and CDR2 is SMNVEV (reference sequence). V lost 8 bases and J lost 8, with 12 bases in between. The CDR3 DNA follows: TGTGCCAGCTGGGGGGGGCAAGGCTACACCTTC. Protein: CASWGGQGYTF.

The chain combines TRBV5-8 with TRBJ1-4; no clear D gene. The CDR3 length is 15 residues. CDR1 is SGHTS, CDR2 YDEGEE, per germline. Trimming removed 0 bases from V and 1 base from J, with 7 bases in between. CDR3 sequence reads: CASSLDIQTNEKLFF. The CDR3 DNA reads TGTGCCAGCAGCTTGGACATCCAAACTAATGAAAAACTGTTTTTT.

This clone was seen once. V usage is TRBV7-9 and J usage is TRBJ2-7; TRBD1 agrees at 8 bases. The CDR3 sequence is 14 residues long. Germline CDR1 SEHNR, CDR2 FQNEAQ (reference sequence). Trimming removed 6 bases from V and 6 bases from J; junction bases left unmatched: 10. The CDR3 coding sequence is TGTGCCAGCAGTTTCGAGGGACAGGCCCTCGAGCAGTACTTC. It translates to CASSFEGQALEQYF.

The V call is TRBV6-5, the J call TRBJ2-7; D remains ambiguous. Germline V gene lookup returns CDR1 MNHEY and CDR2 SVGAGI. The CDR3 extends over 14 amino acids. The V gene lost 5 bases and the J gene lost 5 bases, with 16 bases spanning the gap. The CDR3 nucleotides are TGTGCCAGCAGTCCCCTCACTGAGGCCCACGAGCAGTACTTC. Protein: CASSPLTEAHEQYF.

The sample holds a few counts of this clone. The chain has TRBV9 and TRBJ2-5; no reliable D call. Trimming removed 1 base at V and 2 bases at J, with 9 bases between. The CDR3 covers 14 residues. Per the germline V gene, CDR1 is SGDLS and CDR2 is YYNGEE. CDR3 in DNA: TGTGCCAGCAGCGTATCAGCGCTTCAAGAGACCCAGTACTTC. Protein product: CASSVSALQETQYF.

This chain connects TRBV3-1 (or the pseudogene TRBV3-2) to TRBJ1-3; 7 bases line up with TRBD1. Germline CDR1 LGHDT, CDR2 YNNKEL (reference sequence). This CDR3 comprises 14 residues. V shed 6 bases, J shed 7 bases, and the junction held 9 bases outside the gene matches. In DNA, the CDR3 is TGTGCCAGCAGTTCCGGACAGGCGTGGAACACCATATATTTT. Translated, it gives CASSSGQAWNTIYF.

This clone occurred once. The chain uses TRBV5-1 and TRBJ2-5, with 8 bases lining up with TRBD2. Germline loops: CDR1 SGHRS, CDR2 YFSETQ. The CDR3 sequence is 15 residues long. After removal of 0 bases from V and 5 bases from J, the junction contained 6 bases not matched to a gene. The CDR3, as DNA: TGCGCCAGCAGCTTGGTATCGGGGGGGCCGGAGACCCAGTACTTC. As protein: CASSLVSGGPETQYF.

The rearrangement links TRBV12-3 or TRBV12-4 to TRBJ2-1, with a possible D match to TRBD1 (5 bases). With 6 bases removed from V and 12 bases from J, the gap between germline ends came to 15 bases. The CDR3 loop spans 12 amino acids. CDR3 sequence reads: CASSQGLPRQFF. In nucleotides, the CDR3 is TGTGCCAGCAGCCAGGGTCTCCCCAGGCAGTTCTTC.

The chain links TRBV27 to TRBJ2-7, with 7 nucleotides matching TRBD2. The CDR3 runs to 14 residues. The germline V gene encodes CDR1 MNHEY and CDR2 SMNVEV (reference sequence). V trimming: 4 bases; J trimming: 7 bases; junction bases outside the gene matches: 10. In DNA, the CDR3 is TGTGCCAGCAGTTGGGGAGGGGCAGGGTTTGAGCAGTACTTC. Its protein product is CASSWGGAGFEQYF.

The CDR3 region is CASSLAGYNEQFF. In nucleotides, the CDR3 is TGTGCCAGCAGTCTAGCGGGCTACAATGAGCAGTTCTTC. V usage is TRBV6-2 or TRBV6-3 and J usage is TRBJ2-1; 8 bases are shared with TRBD2. Germline values: CDR1 MNHEY, CDR2 SVGEGT. This CDR3 spans 13 amino acids. The V and J ends lost 5 bases and 3 bases, in that order; junction bases with no gene match: 0.

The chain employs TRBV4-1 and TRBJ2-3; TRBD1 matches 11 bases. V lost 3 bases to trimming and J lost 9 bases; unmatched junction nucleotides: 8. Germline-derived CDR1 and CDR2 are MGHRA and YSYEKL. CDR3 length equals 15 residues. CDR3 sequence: CASSHGQGARITQYF. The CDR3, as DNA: TGCGCCAGCAGCCACGGACAGGGGGCGAGAATAACGCAGTATTTT.

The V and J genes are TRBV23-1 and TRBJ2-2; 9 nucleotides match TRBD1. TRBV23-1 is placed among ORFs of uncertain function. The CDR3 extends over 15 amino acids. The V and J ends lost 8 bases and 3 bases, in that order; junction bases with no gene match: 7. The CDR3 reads CASLYRGHDTGELFF. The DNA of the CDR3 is TGCGCCAGCCTTTACAGGGGGCATGACACCGGGGAGCTGTTTTTT.